This TCR beta chain is from a study of blood T cell repertoires in COVID-19. Study as a whole: Collection of acute and convalescent COVID-19 samples took place in the United States, Italy and Spain. The cDNA or gDNA used as material had been derived from T cells, B-cell-depleted T cells, or PBMCs.

Original processing notes: The authors estimated nucleated cell counts from reference gene primer amplification. Using immunoSEQ multiplex PCR, the repertoire was profiled, and TCRdb retains in-frame clones only, with some absent. The D gene and trimming were derived from the DNA, and the V and J assignments and clone size from that table. The sample lists about 98,000 clones, around 85% occurring once. The CDR3 covers 16 residues. From germline, CDR1 is LNHNV and CDR2 YYDKDF (reference sequence). The V end lost 1 base, the J end lost 0 bases, and 12 bases lay between the germline ends. The J gene is TRBJ1-2, the V gene TRBV15; D not certain. The TCR comes from a woman older than 75 with acute or convalescent COVID-19. The sample consisted of peripheral blood. The CDR3: CATSRAGYSANYGYTF. CDR3 bases: TGTGCCACCAGCAGAGCAGGCTACTCAGCTAACTATGGCTACACCTTC.